This T cell receptor beta chain was observed in a study of shared clonotypes between healthy human individuals. The CDR3 is 14 residues long. Germline V CDR1 and CDR2: SNHLY, FYNNEI. Trimming cost V 5 bases and J 0 bases, with 8 bases left between them. Study-wide results and limits: An anticipated effect of sequencing depth on clonotype sharing among donors was recognized. Estimated richness was generally greater in naive than memory subsets.

This table comes from immunoSEQ multiplex PCR, and its TCRdb copy is limited to in-frame clones, with some not included. Of about 1,500,000 clones in the sample, more than 95% were seen once. Points on this clone: The antigen remains unidentified.

CD4+ cells yielded CD45RA+ naive and CD45RA-negative memory subsets. This TCR derives from a man aged 25 to 45 in good health. Sequenced material: naive CD4+ T cells sorted from blood. Described subset: CD45RA+ positively selected. The chain joins TRBV2 to TRBJ1-5; D ambiguous. CDR3 DNA: TGTGCCAGCAGTTACGGGTATAGCAATCAGCCCCAGCATTTT. Translation: CASSYGYSNQPQHF.